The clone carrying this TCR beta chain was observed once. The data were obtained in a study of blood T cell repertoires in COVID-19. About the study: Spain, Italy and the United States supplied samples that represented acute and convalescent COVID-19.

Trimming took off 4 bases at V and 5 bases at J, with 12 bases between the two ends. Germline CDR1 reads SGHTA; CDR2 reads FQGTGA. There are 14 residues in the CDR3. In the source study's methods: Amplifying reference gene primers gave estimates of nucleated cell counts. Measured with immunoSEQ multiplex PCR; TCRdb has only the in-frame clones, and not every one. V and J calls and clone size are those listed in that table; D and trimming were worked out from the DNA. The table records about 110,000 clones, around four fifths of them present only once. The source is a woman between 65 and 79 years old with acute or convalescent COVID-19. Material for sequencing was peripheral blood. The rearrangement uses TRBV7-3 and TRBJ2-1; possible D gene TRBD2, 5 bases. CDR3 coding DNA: TGTGCCAGCAGCTCCGGAGGAGTACACAATGAGCAGTTCTTC. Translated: CASSSGGVHNEQFF.